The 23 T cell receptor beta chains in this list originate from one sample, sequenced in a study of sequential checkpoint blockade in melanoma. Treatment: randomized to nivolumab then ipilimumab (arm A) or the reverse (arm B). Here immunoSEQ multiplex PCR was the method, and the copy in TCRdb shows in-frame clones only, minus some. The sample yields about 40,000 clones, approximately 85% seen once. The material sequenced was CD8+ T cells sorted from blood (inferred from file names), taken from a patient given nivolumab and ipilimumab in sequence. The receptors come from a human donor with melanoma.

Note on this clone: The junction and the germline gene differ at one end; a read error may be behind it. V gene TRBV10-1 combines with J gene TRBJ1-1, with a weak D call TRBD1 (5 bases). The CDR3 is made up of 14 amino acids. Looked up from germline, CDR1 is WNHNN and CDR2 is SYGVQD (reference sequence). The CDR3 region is CASSESYLGTGAFF. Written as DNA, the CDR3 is TGCGCCAGCAGTGAGTCGTACCTAGGGACTGGAGCTTTCTTT.

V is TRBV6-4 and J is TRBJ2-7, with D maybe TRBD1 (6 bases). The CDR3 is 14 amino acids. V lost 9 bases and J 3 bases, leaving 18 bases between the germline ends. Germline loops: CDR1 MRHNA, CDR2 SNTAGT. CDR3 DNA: TGTGCCAGTTACCTAGGGACACGCGACTACGAGCAGTACTTC. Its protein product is CASYLGTRDYEQYF.

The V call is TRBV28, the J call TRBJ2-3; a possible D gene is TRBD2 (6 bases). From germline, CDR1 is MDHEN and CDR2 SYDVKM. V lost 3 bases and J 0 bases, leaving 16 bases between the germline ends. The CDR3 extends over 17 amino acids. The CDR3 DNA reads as TGTGCCAGCAGTTTTATTGCGGCGGGGTTTAGCACAGATACGCAGTATTTT. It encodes CASSFIAAGFSTDTQYF.

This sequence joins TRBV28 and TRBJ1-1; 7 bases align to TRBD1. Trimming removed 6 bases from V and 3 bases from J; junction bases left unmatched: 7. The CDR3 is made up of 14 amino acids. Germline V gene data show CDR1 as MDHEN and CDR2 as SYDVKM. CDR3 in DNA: TGTGCCAGCAGCCAGGGGGGCTGGGACACTGAAGCTTTCTTT. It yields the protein CASSQGGWDTEAFF. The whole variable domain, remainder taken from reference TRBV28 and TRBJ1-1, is DVKVTQSSRYLVKRTGEKVFLECVQDMDHENMFWYRQDPGLGLRLIYFSYDVKMKEKGDIPEGYSVSREKKERFSLILESASTNQTSMYLCASSQGGWDTEAFFGQGTRLTVV.

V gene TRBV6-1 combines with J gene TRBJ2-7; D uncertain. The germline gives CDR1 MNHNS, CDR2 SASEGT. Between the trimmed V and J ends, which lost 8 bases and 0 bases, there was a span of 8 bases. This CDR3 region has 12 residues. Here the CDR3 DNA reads TGTGCCAGCTTCGGTATCTCCTACGAGCAGTACTTC. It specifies CASFGISYEQYF.

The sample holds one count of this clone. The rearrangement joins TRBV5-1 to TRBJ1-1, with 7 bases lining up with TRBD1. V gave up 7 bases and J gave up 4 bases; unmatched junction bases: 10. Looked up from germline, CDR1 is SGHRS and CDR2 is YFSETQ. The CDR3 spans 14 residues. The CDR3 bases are TGCGCCAGCCCGACAGGGACGGTGAGCACTGAAGCTTTCTTT. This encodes CASPTGTVSTEAFF.

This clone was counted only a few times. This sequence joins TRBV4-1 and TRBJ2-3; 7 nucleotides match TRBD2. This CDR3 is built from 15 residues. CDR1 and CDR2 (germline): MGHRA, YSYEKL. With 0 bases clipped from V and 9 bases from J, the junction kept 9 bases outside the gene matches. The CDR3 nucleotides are TGCGCCAGCAGCCAAGATCTAACGGGAGGAAAGACGCAGTATTTT. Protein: CASSQDLTGGKTQYF.

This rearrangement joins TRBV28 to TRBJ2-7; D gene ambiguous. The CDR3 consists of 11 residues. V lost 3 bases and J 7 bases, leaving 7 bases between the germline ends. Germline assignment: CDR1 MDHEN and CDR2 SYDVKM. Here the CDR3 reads CASSLRWEQYF. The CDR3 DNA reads TGTGCCAGCAGTTTGAGGTGGGAGCAGTACTTC.

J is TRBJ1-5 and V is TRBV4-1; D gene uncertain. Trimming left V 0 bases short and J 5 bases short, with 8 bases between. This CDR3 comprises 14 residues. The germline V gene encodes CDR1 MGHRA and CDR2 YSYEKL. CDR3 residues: CASSQDKLDQPQHF. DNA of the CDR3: TGCGCCAGCAGCCAAGACAAGCTGGATCAGCCCCAGCATTTT.

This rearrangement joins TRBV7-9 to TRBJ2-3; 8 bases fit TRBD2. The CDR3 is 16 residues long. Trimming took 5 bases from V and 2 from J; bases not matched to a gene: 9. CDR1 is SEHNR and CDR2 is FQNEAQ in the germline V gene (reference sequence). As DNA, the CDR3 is TGTGCCAGCAGCCCCTCCCGGGGGGGAACCACAGATACGCAGTATTTT. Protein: CASSPSRGGTTDTQYF.

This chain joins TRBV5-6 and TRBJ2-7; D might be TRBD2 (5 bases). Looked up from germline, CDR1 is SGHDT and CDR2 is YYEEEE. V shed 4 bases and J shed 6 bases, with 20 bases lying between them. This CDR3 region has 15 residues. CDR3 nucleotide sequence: TGTGCCAGCAGCCAAATAGCGAAGAGCATAGCCGAGCAGTACTTC. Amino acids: CASSQIAKSIAEQYF.

As DNA, the CDR3 is TGTGCCAGCAGTGATACCGGGACAGGGCGCCCGGGTGAGACCCAGTACTTC. It is translated as CASSDTGTGRPGETQYF. This chain links TRBV28 with TRBJ2-5, with 9 bases that match TRBD1. Germline CDR1 reads MDHEN; CDR2 reads SYDVKM. Unmatched junction bases numbered 15, after V lost 5 bases and J lost 5 bases. This CDR3 region has 17 residues.

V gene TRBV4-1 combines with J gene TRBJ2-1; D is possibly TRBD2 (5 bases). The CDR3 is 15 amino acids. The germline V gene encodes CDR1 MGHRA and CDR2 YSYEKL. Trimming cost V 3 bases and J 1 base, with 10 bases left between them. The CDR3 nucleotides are TGCGCCAGCAGCCACGGGGTAGCATCCTACAATGAGCAGTTCTTC. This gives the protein CASSHGVASYNEQFF.

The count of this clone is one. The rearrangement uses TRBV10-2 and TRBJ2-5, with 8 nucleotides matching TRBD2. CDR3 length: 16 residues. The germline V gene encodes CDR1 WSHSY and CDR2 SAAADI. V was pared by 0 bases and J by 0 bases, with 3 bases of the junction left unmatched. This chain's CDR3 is CASSESIAGYQETQYF. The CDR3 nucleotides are TGCGCCAGCAGTGAGTCAATAGCGGGGTACCAAGAGACCCAGTACTTC.

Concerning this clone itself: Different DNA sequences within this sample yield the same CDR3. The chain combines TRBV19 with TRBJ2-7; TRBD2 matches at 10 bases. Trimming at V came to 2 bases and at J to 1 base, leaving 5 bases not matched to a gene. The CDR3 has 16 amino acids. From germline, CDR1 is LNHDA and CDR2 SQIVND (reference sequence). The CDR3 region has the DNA TGTGCCAGTAGTATAAAGAGCGGGAGGGCGTCCTACGAGCAGTACTTC. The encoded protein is CASSIKSGRASYEQYF.

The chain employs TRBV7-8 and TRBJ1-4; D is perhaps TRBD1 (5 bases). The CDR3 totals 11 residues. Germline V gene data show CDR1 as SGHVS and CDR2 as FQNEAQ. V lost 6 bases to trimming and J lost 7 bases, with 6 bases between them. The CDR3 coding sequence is TGTGCCAGCAGGGGGGGTGAAAAACTGTTTTTT. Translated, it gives CASRGGEKLFF.

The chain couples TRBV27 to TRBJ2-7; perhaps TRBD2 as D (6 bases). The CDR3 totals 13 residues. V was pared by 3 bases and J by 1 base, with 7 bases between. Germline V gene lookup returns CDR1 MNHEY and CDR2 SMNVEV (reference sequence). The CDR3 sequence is CASSFGTSYEQYF. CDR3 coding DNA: TGTGCCAGCAGTTTCGGGACTTCCTACGAGCAGTACTTC.

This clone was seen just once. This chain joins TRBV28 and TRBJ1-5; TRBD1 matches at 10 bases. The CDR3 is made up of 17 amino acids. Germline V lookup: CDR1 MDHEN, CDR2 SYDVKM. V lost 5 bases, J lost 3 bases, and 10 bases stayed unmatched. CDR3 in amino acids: CASSPLRQGAYNQPQHF. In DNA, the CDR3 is TGTGCCAGCAGTCCCCTCCGACAGGGGGCGTACAATCAGCCCCAGCATTTT. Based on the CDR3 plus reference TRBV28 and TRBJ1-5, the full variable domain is DVKVTQSSRYLVKRTGEKVFLECVQDMDHENMFWYRQDPGLGLRLIYFSYDVKMKEKGDIPEGYSVSREKKERFSLILESASTNQTSMYLCASSPLRQGAYNQPQHFGDGTRLSIL.

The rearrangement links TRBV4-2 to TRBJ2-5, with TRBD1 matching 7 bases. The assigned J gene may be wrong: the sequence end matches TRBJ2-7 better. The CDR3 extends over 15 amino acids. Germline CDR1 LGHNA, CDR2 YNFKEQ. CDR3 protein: CASSQKTGLIDEQYF. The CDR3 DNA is TGTGCCAGCAGCCAAAAGACAGGGTTGATCGACGAGCAGTACTTC.

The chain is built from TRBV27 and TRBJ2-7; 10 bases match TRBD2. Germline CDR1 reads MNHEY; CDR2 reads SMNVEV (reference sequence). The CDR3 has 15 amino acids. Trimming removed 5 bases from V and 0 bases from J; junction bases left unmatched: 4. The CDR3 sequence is CASSPSGGFSYEQYF. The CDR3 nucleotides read TGTGCCAGCAGTCCTAGCGGGGGTTTCTCCTACGAGCAGTACTTC.

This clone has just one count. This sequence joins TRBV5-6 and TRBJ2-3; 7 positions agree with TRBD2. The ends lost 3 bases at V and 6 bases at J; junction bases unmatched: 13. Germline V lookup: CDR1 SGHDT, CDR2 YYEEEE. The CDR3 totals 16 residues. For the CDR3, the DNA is TGTGCCAGCAGCTCTGAGTGGAGACTAGCATCTGATACGCAGTATTTT. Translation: CASSSEWRLASDTQYF.

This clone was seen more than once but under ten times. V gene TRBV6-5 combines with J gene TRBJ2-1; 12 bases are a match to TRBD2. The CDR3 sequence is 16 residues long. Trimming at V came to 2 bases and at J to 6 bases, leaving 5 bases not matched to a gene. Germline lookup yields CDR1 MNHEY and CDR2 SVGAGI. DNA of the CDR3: TGTGCCAGCAGTTACGATCTAGCGGGGGGGGCCAATGAGCAGTTCTTC. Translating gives CASSYDLAGGANEQFF.

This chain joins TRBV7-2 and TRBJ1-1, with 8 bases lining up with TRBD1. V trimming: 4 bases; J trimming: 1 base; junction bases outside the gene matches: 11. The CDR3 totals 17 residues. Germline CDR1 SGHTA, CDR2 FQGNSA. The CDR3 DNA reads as TGTGCCAGCAGCTATTGGACCGGGACAGGAGGGAACACTGAAGCTTTCTTT. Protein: CASSYWTGTGGNTEAFF.